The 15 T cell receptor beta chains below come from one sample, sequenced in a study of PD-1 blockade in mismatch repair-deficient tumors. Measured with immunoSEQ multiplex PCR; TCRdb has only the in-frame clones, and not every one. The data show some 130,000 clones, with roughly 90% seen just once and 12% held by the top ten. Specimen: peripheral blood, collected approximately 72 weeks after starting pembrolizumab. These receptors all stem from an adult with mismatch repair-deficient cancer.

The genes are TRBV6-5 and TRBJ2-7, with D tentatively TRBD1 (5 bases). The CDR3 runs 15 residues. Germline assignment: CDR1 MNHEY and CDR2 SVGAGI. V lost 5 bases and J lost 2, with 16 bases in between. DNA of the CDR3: TGTGCCAGCAGTCCAACCCCAGGGATCCCCTACGAGCAGTACTTC. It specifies CASSPTPGIPYEQYF.

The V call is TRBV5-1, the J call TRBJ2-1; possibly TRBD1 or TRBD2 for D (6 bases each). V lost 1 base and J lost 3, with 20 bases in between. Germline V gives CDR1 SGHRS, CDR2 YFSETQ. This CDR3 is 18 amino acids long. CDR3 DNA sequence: TGCGCCAGCAGCTTGAGGTTGGGGGGCCTTAACCACTACAATGAGCAGTTCTTC. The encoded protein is CASSLRLGGLNHYNEQFF.

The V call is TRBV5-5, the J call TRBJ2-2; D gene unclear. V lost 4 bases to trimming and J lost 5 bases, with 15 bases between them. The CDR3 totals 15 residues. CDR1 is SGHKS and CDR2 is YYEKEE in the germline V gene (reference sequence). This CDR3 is CASSPFGIGTGELFF. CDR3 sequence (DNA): TGTGCCAGCAGCCCGTTCGGTATAGGAACCGGGGAGCTGTTTTTT.

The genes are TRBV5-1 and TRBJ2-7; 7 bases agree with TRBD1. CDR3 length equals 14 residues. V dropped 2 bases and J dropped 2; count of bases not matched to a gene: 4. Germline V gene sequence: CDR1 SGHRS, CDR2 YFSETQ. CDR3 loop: CASSFQTGPYEQYF. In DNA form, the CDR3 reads TGCGCCAGCAGCTTCCAGACAGGGCCCTACGAGCAGTACTTC.

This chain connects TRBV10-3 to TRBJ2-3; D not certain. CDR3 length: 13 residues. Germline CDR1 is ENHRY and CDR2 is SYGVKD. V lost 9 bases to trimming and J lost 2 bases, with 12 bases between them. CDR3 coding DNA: TGTGCCATAAGAGGTTCTATCACAGATACGCAGTATTTT. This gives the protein CAIRGSITDTQYF.

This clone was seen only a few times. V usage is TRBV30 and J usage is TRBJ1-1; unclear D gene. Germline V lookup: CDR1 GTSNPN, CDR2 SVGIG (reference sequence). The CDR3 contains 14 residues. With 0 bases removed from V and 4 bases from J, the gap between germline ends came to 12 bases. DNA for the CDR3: TGTGCCTGGAGTGTTCATCCCACCCTCACTGAAGCTTTCTTT. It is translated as CAWSVHPTLTEAFF.

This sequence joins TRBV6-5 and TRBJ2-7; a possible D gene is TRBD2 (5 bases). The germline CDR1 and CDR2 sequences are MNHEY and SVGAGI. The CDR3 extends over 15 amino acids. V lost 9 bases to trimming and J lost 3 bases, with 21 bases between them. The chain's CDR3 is CASHPRSSAGYEQYF. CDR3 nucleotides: TGTGCCAGTCACCCACGCAGTAGCGCAGGCTACGAGCAGTACTTC.

Here the CDR3 reads CSVEPSAGELFF. In DNA, the CDR3 is TGCAGCGTTGAGCCCTCCGCCGGGGAGCTGTTTTTT. V gene TRBV29-1 combines with J gene TRBJ2-2; D is uncertain. Germline V gives CDR1 SQVTM, CDR2 ANQGSEA. The CDR3 spans 12 residues. Trimming took 3 bases from V and 6 from J, leaving 8 bases between them.

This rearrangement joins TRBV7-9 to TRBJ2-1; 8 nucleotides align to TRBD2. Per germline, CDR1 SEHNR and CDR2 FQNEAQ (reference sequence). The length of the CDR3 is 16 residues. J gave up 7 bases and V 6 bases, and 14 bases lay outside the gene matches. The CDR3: CASSILGASGFNEQFF. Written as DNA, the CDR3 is TGTGCCAGCAGTATTCTGGGTGCTAGCGGGTTTAATGAGCAGTTCTTC.

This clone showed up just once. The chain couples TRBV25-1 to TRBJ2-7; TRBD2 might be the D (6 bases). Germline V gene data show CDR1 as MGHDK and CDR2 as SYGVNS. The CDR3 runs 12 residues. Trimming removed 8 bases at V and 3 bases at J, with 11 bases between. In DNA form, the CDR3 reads TGTGCCAGCTGGGGACTTATCTACGAGCAGTACTTC. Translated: CASWGLIYEQYF.

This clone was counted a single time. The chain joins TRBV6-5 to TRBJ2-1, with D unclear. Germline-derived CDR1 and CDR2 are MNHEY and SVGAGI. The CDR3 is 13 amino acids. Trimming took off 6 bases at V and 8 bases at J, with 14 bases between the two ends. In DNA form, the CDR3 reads TGTGCCAGCAGCCAGGCCCTCCCTCATGAGCAGTTCTTC. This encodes CASSQALPHEQFF.

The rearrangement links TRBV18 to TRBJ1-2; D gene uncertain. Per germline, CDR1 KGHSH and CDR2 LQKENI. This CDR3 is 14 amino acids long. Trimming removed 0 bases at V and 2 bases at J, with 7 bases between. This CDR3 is CASSPPDLNYGYTF. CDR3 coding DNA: TGTGCCAGCTCACCACCGGATTTAAACTATGGCTACACCTTC.

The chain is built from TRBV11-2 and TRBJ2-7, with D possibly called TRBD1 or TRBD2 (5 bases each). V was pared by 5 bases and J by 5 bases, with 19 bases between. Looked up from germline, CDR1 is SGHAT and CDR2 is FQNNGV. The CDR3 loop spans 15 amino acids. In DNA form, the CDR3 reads TGTGCCAGCAGCCGACTGGGGGTGGGTCGGGACGAGCAGTACTTC. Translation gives CASSRLGVGRDEQYF.

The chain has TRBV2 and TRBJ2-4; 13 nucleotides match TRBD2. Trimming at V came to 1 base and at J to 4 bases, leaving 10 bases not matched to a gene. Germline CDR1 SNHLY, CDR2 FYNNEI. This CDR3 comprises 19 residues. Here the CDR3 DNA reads TGTGCCAGCAGTGAAGTTGACGGACTAGCGGGAGTATGGAAAAACATTCAGTACTTC. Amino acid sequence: CASSEVDGLAGVWKNIQYF. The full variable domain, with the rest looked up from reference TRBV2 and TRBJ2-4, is EPEVTQTPSHQVTQMGQEVILRCVPISNHLYFYWYRQILGQKVEFLVSFYNNEISEKSEIFDDQFSVERPDGSNFTLKIRSTKLEDSAMYFCASSEVDGLAGVWKNIQYFGAGTRLSVL.

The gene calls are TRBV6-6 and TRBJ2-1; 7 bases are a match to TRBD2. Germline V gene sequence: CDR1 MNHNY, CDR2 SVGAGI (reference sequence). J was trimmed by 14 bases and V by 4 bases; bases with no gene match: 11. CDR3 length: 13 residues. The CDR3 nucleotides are TGTGCCAGCAGTTTATTAGTAGGGAGGGAGGAGTTCTTC. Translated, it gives CASSLLVGREEFF.